This T cell receptor beta chain was sequenced for a study of glioma-infiltrating T cells. General study points: Gliomas, especially low-grade, showed above-expected tissue-blood divergence; non-neoplastic patients showed below.

This clonotype occurred many times. Its antigen is still unknown. Using RNA template, CDR3s of TCR alpha and beta were amplified with iRepertoire arm-PCR. Tissue mRNA or PBMC total RNA, roughly 100-400 ng, went into one-step reverse transcription and amplification. TCRdb ran MiXCR on the multiplex PCR reads and lists one entry per CDR3 protein. Of tens of thousands of distinct CDR3 sequences in the sample, approximately 22% are singletons; the top ten hold over 5%. Sequenced input: glioma tissue, nonneoplastic brain tissue, or PBMCs (not recorded which). The receptor's source is a human donor with low-grade glioma or glioblastoma, undergoing nonglioma brain surgery, or in good health (not recorded which).

DNA of the CDR3: TGCGCCAGCAGCCCTGGGGGGTTACGGAATGAGCAGTTCTTC. It specifies CASSPGGLRNEQFF. This sequence joins TRBV5-1 and TRBJ2-1, with D tentatively TRBD2 (6 bases). Germline V gives CDR1 SGHRS, CDR2 YFSETQ. The ends were cut back, 4 bases at V and 7 bases at J, with 15 bases in the middle. This CDR3 has 14 residues.